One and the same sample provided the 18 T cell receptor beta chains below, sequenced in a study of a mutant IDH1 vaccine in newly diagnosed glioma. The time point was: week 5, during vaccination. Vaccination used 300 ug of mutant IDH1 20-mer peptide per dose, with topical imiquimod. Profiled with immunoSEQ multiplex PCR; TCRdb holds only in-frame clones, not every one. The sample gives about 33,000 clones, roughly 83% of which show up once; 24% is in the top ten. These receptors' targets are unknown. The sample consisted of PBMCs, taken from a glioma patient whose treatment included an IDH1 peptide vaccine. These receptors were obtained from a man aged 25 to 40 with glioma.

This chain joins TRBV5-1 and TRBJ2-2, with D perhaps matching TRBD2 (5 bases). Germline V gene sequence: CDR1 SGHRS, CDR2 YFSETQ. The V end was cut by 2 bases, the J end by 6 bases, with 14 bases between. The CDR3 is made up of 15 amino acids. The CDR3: CASSFDGGVPGELFF. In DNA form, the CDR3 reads TGCGCCAGCAGCTTCGATGGAGGTGTGCCCGGGGAGCTGTTTTTT.

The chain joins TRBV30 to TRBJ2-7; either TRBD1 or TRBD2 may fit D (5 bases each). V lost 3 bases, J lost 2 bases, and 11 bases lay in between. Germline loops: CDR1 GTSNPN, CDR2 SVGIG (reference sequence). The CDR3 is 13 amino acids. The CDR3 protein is CAWSRDGAYEQYF. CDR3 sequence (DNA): TGTGCCTGGAGCAGGGACGGAGCCTACGAGCAGTACTTC.

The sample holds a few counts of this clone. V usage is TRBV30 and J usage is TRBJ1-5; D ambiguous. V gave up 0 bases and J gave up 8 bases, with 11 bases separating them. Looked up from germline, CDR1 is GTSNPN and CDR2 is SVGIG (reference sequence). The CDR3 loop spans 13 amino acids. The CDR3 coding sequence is TGTGCCTGGAGTGTACTAGGGCCGGAGCCCCAGCATTTT. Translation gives CAWSVLGPEPQHF.

The CDR3 nucleotides are TGCGCCAGCAGCGGCGGGAGGGCCGGCGAGCAGTTCTTC. Translating it yields CASSGGRAGEQFF. The J gene is TRBJ2-1, the V gene TRBV10-1, with 9 bases lining up with TRBD2. The V segment lost 6 bases and the J segment 10 bases; nucleotides outside the gene matches: 7. Germline V gene sequence: CDR1 WNHNN, CDR2 SYGVQD (reference sequence). The CDR3 length is 13 residues.

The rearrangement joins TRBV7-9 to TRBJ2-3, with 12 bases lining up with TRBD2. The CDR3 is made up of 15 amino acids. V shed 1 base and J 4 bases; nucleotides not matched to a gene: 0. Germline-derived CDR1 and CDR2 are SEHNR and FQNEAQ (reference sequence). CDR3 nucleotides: TGTGCCAGCAGCTTAGGACTAGCGGGAGCAGATACGCAGTATTTT. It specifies CASSLGLAGADTQYF.

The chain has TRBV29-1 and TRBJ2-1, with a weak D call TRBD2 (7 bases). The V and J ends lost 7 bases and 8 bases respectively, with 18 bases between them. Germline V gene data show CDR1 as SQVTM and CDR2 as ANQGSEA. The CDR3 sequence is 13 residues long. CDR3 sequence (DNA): TGCAGCGAGAGGAGGGGGGGCACGGATGAGCAGTTCTTC. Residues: CSERRGGTDEQFF.

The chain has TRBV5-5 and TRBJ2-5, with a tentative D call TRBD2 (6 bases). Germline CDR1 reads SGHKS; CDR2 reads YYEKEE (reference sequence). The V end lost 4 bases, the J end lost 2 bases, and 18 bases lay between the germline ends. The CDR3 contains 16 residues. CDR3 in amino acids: CASSPSGGALQETQYF. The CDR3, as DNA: TGTGCCAGCAGCCCGTCCGGCGGGGCCCTACAAGAGACCCAGTACTTC. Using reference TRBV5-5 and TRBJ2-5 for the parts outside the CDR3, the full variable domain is DAGVTQSPTHLIKTRGQQVTLRCSPISGHKSVSWYQQVLGQGPQFIFQYYEKEERGRGNFPDRFSARQFPNYSSELNVNALLLGDSALYLCASSPSGGALQETQYFGPGTRLLVL.

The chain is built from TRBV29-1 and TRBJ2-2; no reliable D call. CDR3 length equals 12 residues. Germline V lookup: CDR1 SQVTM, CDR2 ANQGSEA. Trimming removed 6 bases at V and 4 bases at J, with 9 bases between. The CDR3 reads CSVGPGTGELFF. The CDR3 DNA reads TGCAGCGTGGGCCCAGGCACCGGGGAGCTGTTTTTT.

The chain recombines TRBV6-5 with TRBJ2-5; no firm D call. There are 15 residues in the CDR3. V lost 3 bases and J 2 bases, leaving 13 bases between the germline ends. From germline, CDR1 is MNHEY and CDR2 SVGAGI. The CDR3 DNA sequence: TGTGCCAGCAGTTATGGTAGTGTCAGGCAAGAGACCCAGTACTTC. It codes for CASSYGSVRQETQYF.

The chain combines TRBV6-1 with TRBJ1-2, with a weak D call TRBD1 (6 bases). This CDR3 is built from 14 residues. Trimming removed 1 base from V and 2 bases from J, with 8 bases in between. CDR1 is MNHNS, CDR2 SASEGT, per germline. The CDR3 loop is CASSEEQGNYGYTF. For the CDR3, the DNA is TGTGCCAGCAGTGAAGAACAGGGCAACTATGGCTACACCTTC.

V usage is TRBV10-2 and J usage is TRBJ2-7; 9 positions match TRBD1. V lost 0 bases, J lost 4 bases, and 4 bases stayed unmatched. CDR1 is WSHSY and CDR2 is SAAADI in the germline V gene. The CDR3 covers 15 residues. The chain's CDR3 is CASSESNRGRYEQYF. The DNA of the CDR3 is TGCGCCAGCAGTGAGTCGAACAGGGGGCGGTACGAGCAGTACTTC.

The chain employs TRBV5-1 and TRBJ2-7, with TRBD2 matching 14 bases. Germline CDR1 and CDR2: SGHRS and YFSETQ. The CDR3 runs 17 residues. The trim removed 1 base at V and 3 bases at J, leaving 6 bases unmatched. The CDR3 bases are TGCGCCAGCAGCTTGAGACTAGCGGGAGGGTTGAACTACGAGCAGTACTTC. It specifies CASSLRLAGGLNYEQYF.

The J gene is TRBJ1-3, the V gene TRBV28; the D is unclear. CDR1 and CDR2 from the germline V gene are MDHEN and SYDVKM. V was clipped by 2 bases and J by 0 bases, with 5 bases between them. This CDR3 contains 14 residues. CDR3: CASSLEDSGNTIYF. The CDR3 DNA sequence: TGTGCCAGCAGTTTAGAGGACTCTGGAAACACCATATATTTT.

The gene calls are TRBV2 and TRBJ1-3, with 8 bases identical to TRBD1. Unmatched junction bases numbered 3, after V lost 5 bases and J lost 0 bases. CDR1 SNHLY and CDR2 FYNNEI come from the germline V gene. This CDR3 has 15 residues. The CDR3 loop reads CASSTGQGSGNTIYF. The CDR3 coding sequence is TGTGCCAGCAGTACCGGACAGGGCTCTGGAAACACCATATATTTT.

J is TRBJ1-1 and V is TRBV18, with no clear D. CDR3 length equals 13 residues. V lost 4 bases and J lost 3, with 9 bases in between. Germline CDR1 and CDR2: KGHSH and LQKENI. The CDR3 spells CASSQASDTEAFF. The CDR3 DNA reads TGTGCCAGCTCACAAGCGTCGGACACTGAAGCTTTCTTT.

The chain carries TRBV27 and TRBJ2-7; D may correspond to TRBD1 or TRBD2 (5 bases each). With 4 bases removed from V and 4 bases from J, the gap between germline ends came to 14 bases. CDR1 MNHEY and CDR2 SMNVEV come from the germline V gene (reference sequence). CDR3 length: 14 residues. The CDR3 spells CASSSLGTRYEQYF. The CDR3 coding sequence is TGTGCCAGCAGTTCCCTGGGGACCAGGTACGAGCAGTACTTC.

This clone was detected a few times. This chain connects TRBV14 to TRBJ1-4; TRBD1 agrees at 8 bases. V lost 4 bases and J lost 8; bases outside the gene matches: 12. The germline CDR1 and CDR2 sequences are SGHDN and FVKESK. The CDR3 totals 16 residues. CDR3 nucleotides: TGTGCCAGCAGCCCCTTGGACAGGGATCGAGAGGAAAAACTGTTTTTT. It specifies CASSPLDRDREEKLFF.

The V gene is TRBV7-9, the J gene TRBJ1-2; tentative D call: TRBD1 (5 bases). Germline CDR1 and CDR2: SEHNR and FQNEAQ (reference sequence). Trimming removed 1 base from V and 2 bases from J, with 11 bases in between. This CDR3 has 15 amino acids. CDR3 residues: CASSLVEGRNYGYTF. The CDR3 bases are TGTGCCAGCAGCTTAGTGGAGGGGCGCAACTATGGCTACACCTTC.